These T cell receptor beta chains were read from a single sample in a study of blood T cell repertoires in COVID-19. The table came from immunoSEQ multiplex PCR; TCRdb's copy has only in-frame clones and leaves some out. In the table there are almost 200,000 clones, around 79% of which are singletons. The sample was peripheral blood. The receptor source for this set is a middle-aged woman with COVID-19, enrolled during active disease. The CDR3 runs from the conserved cysteine through the conserved F or W. Each record gives: V gene, J gene, CDR3 protein.

>TRBV5-1|TRBJ2-3
CASSLRTGGALDTQYF
>TRBV13|TRBJ1-4
CASSLGDRDEKLFF
>TRBV6-4|TRBJ1-1
CASSDPDRVRAFF
>TRBV28|TRBJ1-1
CASSLSTYTEAFF
>TRBV7-9|TRBJ1-3
CASSSPRGFGNTIYF
>TRBV5-1|TRBJ2-7
CASSLVADGAYEQYF
>TRBV2|TRBJ1-1
CASSIQGNEAFF
>TRBV20-1|TRBJ1-5
CSASLGSNQPQHF
>TRBV5-4|TRBJ2-7
CASSLAGGSVSYEQYF
>TRBV7-2|TRBJ2-5
CASSQGLAGARGETQYF
>TRBV27|TRBJ1-5
CASSPIVRDRGAENQPQHF
>TRBV9|TRBJ2-1
CASSVVSPSGSWDEQFF
>TRBV2|TRBJ2-7
CASSASGGYEQYF
>TRBV9|TRBJ2-3
CASSVAPSGLSGDTQYF
>TRBV5-5|TRBJ2-7
CASSAHQDYSSYEQYF
>TRBV7-8|TRBJ1-2
CASSPDRVSYGYTF
>TRBV5-1|TRBJ1-1
CASSAEMNTEAFF
>TRBV18|TRBJ2-7
CASSFWDTSYEQYF
>TRBV30|TRBJ2-1
CAWSGGGDEQFF
>TRBV30|TRBJ1-1
CAWSVGRNTEAFF
>TRBV10-3|TRBJ2-5
CAIRGGPETQYF
>TRBV7-2|TRBJ1-2
CASSKIGQRIQSYGYTF
>TRBV5-5|TRBJ2-7
CASSLTGTSYEQYF
>TRBV27|TRBJ2-1
CASSLAKTSGTINEQFF
>TRBV5-4|TRBJ2-2
CASSLQGATGELFF
>TRBV19|TRBJ2-6
CASSMRTSAGFGANVLTF
>TRBV3-1/TRBV3-2|TRBJ2-1
CASSQNPGLAVEFF
>TRBV19|TRBJ2-2
CASSTTGTAPGTGELFF
>TRBV7-9|TRBJ2-3
CASSFSRTGPTDTQYF